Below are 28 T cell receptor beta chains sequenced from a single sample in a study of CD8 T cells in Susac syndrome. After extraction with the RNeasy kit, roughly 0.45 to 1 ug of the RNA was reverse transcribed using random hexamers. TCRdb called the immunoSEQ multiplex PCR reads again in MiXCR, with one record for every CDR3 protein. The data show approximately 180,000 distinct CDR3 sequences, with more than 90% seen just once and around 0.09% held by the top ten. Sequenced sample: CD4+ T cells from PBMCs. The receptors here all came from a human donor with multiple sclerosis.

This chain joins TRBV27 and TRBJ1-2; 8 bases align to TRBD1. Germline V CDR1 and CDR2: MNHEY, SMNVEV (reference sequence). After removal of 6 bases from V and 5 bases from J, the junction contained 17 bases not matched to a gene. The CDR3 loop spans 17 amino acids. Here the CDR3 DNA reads TGTGCCAGCAGCCTGGATCCGTCGGACAGGGAGACATATGGCTACACCTTC. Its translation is CASSLDPSDRETYGYTF.

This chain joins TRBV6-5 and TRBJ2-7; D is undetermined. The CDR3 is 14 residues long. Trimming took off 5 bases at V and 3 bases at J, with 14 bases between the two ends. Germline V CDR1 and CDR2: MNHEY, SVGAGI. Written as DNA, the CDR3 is TGTGCCAGCAGTCCTACCGGCGGAGACTACGAGCAGTACTTC. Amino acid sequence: CASSPTGGDYEQYF.

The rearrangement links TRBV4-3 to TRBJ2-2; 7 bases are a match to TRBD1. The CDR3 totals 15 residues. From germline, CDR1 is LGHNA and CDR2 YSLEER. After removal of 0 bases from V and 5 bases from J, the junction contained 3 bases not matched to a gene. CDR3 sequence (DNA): TGCGCCAGCAGCCAAGAACAGGGGTTAACCGGGGAGCTGTTTTTT. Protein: CASSQEQGLTGELFF.

CDR3 nucleotide sequence: TGTGCCAGCGTCGGCGGCGCCAGAACAGCTTTCTTT. Protein sequence: CASVGGARTAFF. V and J are TRBV4-2 and TRBJ1-1, with no clear D. CDR1 is LGHNA, CDR2 YNFKEQ, per germline. This CDR3 comprises 12 residues. V lost 8 bases to trimming and J lost 10 bases, with 17 bases between them.

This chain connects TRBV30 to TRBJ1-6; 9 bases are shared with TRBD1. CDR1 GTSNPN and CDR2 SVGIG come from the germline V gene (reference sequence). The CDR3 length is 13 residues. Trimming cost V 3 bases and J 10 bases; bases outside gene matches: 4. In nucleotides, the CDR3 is TGTGCCTGGAGGGGGGACAGGGAATCACCCCTCCACTTT. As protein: CAWRGDRESPLHF. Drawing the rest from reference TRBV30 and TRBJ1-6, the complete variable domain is SQTIHQWPATLVQPVGSPLSLECTVEGTSNPNLYWYRQAAGRGLQLLFYSVGIGQISSEVPQNLSASRPQDRQFILSSKKLLLSDSGFYLCAWRGDRESPLHFGNGTRLTVT.

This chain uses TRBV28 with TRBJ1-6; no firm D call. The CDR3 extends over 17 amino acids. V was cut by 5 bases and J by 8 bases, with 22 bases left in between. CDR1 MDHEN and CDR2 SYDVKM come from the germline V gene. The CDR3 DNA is TGTGCCAGCAGTAACCCTGGTGCTAAAAAGCCCGATTCACCCCTCCACTTT. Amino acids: CASSNPGAKKPDSPLHF.

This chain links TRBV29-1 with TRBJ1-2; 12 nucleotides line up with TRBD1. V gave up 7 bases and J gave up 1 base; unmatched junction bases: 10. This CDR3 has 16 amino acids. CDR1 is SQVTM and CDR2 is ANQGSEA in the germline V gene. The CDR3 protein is CSERGQGADDNYGYTF. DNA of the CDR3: TGCAGCGAACGGGGACAGGGGGCTGATGATAACTATGGCTACACCTTC.

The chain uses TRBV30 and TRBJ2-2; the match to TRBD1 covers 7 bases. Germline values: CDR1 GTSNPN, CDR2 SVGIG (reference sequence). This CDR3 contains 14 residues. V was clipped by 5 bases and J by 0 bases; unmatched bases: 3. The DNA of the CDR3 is TGTGCCTGGGACAGGGTTACGAACACCGGGGAGCTGTTTTTT. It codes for CAWDRVTNTGELFF. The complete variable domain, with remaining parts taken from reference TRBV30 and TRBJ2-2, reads SQTIHQWPATLVQPVGSPLSLECTVEGTSNPNLYWYRQAAGRGLQLLFYSVGIGQISSEVPQNLSASRPQDRQFILSSKKLLLSDSGFYLCAWDRVTNTGELFFGEGSRLTVL.

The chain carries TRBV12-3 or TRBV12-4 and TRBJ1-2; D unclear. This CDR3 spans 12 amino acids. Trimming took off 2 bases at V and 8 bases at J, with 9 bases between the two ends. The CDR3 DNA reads TGTGCCAGCAGTTTAAGTTCGGTAGGCTACACCTTC. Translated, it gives CASSLSSVGYTF.

The CDR3 here is CSARVASMVTDTQYF. In DNA, the CDR3 is TGCAGTGCTAGAGTAGCTTCTATGGTGACAGATACGCAGTATTTT. The V and J genes are TRBV20-1 and TRBJ2-3; no definite D call. The germline V gene encodes CDR1 DFQATT and CDR2 SNEGSKA (reference sequence). V dropped 1 base and J dropped 3 bases, with 14 bases sitting between them. There are 15 residues in the CDR3.

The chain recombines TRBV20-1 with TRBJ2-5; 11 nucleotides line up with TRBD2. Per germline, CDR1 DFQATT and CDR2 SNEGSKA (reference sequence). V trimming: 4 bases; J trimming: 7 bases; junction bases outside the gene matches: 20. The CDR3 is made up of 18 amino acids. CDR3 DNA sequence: TGCAGTGCTAACGGCGGGGACCCACTAGCGGGGGTCACGTGGACCCAGTACTTC. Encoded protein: CSANGGDPLAGVTWTQYF.

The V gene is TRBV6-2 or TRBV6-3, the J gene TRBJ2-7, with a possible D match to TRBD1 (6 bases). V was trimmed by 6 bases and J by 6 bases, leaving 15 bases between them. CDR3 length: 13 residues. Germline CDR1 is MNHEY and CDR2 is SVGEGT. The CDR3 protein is CASRAPSGVEQYF. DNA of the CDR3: TGTGCCAGCAGAGCCCCATCAGGGGTCGAGCAGTACTTC.

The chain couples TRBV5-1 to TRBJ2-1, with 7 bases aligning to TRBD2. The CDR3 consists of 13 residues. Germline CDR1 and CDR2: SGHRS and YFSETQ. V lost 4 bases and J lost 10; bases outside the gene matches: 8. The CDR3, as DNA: TGCGCCAGCAGCCAAACCCTAGCGGAAGAGCAGTTCTTC. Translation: CASSQTLAEEQFF.

CDR3 loop: CAWTRDSPTNTGELFF. In nucleotides, the CDR3 is TGTGCCTGGACAAGAGACAGCCCTACGAACACCGGGGAGCTGTTTTTT. The chain carries TRBV30 and TRBJ2-2; the D gene is possibly TRBD1 (5 bases). Trimming pared 4 bases from V and 0 bases from J, leaving 15 bases between. There are 16 residues in the CDR3. Germline CDR1 is GTSNPN and CDR2 is SVGIG (reference sequence).

The CDR3 loop reads CAWSPVPQQFF. The CDR3 nucleotides read TGTGCCTGGAGTCCCGTACCGCAGCAGTTCTTC. This sequence joins TRBV30 and TRBJ2-1, with D unclear. The CDR3 runs to 11 residues. Germline loops: CDR1 GTSNPN, CDR2 SVGIG (reference sequence). Trimming removed 2 bases at V and 11 bases at J, with 10 bases between. Full variable domain (missing parts from reference TRBV30 and TRBJ2-1): SQTIHQWPATLVQPVGSPLSLECTVEGTSNPNLYWYRQAAGRGLQLLFYSVGIGQISSEVPQNLSASRPQDRQFILSSKKLLLSDSGFYLCAWSPVPQQFFGPGTRLTVL.

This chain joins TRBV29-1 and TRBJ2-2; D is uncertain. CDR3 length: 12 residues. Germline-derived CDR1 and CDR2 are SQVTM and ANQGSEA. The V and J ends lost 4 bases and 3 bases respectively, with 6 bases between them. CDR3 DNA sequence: TGCAGCGTTGGGAGACACACCGGGGAGCTGTTTTTT. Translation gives CSVGRHTGELFF.

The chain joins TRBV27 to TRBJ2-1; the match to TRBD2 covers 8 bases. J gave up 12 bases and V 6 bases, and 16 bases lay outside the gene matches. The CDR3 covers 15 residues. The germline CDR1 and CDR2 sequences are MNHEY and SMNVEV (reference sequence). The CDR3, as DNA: TGTGCCAGCAGCCCAAGCGGGGGCCCAAGAACCGGGCAGTTCTTC. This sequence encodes CASSPSGGPRTGQFF.

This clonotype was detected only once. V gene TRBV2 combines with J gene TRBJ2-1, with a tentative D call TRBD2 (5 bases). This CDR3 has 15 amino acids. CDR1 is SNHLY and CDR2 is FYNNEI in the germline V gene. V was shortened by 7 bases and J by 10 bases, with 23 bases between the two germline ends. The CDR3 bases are TGTGCCAGCATACTCCAAAGGGCGCGGGCGGTCGAGCAGTTCTTC. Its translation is CASILQRARAVEQFF.

The CDR3 here is CSVEVMIRDEQFF. The DNA for the CDR3 is TGCAGCGTTGAAGTTATGATTCGGGATGAGCAGTTCTTC. The gene calls are TRBV29-1 and TRBJ2-1; no definite D call. Germline CDR1 reads SQVTM; CDR2 reads ANQGSEA. The CDR3 length is 13 residues. Trimming took 1 base from V and 8 from J, leaving 12 bases between them.

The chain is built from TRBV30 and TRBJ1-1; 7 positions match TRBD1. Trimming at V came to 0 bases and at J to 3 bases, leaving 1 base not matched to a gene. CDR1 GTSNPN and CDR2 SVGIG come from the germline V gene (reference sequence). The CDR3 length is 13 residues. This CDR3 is CAWSVQGDTEAFF. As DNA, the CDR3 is TGTGCCTGGAGTGTGCAGGGGGACACTGAAGCTTTCTTT.

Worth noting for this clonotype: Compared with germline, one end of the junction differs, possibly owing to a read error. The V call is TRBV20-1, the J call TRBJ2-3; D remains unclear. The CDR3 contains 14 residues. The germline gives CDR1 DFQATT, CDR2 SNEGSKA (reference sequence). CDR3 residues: CSARDSFITDTQYF. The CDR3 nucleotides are TGCAGTGCTCGAGACTCGTTCATCACAGATACGCAGTATTTT.

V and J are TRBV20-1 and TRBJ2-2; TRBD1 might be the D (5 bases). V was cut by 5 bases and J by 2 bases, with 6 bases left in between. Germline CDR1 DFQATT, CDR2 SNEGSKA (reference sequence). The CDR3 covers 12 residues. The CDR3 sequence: CSADSNTGELFF. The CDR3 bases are TGCAGTGCTGACAGTAACACCGGGGAGCTGTTTTTT.

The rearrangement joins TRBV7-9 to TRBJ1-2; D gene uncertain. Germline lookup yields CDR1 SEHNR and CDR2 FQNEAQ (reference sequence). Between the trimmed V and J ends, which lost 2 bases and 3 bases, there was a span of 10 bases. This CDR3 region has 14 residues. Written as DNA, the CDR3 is TGTGCCAGCAGCTTACACACGGATCACTATGGCTACACCTTC. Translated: CASSLHTDHYGYTF.

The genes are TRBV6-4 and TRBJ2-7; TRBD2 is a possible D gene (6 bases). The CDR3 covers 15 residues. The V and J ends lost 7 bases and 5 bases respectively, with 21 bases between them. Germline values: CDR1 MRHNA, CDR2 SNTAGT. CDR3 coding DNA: TGTGCCAGCAAAAGGAGGGAACTCATTCGCGACGAGCAGTACTTC. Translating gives CASKRRELIRDEQYF.

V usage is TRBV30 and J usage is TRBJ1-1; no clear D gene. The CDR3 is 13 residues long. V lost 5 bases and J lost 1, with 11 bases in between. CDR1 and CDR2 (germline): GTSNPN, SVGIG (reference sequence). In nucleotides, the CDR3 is TGTGCCTGGTCAAGGCAGACGAACACTGAAGCTTTCTTT. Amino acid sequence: CAWSRQTNTEAFF.

The CDR3 loop reads CASSQSANTEAFF. The CDR3, as DNA: TGTGCCAGCAGCCAGTCCGCGAACACTGAAGCTTTCTTT. The chain links TRBV14 to TRBJ1-1; D call uncertain. Trimming stripped 3 bases from V and 1 base from J, with 6 bases between. CDR3 size: 13 residues. In germline, CDR1 is SGHDN, CDR2 FVKESK. Combining the CDR3 with reference TRBV14 and TRBJ1-1 gives the whole variable domain EAGVTQFPSHSVIEKGQTVTLRCDPISGHDNLYWYRRVMGKEIKFLLHFVKESKQDESGMPNNRFLAERTGGTYSTLKVQPAELEDSGVYFCASSQSANTEAFFGQGTRLTVV.

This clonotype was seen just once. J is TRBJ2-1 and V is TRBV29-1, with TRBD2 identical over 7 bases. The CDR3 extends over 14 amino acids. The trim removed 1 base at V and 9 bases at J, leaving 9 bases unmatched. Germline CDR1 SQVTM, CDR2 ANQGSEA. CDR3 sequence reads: CSVEGRGREGEQFF. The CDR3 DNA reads TGCAGCGTTGAAGGACGAGGAAGGGAGGGTGAGCAGTTCTTC.

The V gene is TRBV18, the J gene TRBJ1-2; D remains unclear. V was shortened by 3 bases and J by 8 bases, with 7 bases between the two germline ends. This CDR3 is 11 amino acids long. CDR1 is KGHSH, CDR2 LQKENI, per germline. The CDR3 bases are TGTGCCAGCTCACCGGAAGCCGGCTACACCTTC. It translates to CASSPEAGYTF.